This TCR beta chain is drawn from a study of blood T cells in healthy people across ages. The overall study: Per two T cells, about one barcoded beta molecule was captured through template switching. Findings and limits, study-wide: Naive T cell percentage showed a strong correlation with TCR beta diversity. Both naive CD4+ cell counts and diversity were greater in long-lived donors than in aged donors.

The CDR3 loop spans 15 amino acids. The V gene lost 0 bases and the J gene lost 6 bases, with 14 bases spanning the gap. From germline, CDR1 is LGHNA and CDR2 YSLEER. This clonotype was seen a handful of times. Its antigen remains unknown. The second PCR ran about 6 to 11 cycles with a sample-barcoded 5' primer and J-beta primers. MiXCR was run by TCRdb on the 5' RACE reads, yielding one entry per CDR3 protein. Here the sample spans around 1,700,000 distinct CDR3 sequences, 28% being singletons. This chain connects TRBV4-3 to TRBJ1-2, with D perhaps TRBD1 (5 bases). The sample taken for sequencing was blood. This sequence was found in a woman in her thirties in good health. The DNA for the CDR3 is TGCGCCAGCAGCCAAGAGTCCAGGGTGACACATGGCTACACCTTC. As protein: CASSQESRVTHGYTF.